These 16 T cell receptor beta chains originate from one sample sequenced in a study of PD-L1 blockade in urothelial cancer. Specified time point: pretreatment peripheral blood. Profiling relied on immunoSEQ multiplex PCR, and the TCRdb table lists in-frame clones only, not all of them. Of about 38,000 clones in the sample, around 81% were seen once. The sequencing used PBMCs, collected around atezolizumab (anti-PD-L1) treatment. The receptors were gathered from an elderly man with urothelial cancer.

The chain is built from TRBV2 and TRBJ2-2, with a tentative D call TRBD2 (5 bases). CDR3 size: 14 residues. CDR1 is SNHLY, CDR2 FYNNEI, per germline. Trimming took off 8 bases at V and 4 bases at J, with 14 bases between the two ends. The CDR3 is CASLKESGTGELFF. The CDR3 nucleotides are TGTGCCAGCCTCAAGGAGAGCGGCACCGGGGAGCTGTTTTTT.

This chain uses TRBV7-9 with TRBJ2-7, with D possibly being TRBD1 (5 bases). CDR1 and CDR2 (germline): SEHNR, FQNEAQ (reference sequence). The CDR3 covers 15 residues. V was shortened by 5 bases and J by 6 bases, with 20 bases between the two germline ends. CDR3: CASSTGQTGQGEQYF. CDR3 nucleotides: TGTGCCAGCAGCACAGGCCAAACCGGGCAAGGCGAGCAGTACTTC.

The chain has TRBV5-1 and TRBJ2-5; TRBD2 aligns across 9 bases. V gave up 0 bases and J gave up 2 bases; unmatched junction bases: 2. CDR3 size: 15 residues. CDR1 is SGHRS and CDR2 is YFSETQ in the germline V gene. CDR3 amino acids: CASSLVAGEQETQYF. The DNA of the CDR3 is TGCGCCAGCAGCTTGGTAGCGGGAGAACAAGAGACCCAGTACTTC.

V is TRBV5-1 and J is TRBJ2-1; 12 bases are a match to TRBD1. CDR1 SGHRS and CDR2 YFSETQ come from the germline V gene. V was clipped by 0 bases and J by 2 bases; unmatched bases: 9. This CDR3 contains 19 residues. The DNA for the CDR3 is TGCGCCAGCAGCTTGGCCGGGACAGGGGGCCTACGTACCTACAATGAGCAGTTCTTC. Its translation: CASSLAGTGGLRTYNEQFF.

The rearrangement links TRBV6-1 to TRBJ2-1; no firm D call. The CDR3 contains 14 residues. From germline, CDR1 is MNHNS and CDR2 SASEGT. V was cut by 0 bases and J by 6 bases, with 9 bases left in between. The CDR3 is CASSEASLINEQFF. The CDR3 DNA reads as TGTGCCAGCAGTGAAGCGAGTCTTATCAATGAGCAGTTCTTC.

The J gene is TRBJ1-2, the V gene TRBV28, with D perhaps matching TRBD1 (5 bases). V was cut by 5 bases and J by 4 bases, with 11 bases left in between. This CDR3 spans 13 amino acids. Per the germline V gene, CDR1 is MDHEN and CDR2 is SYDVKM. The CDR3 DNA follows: TGTGCCAGCAGTAGTTGGGGCGGCTATGGCTACACCTTC. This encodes CASSSWGGYGYTF.

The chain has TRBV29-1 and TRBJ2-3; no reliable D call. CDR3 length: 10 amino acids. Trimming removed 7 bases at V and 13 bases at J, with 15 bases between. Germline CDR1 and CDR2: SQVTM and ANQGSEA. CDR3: CSGLGTEKYF. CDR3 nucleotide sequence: TGCAGCGGCCTGGGCACAGAGAAGTATTTT.

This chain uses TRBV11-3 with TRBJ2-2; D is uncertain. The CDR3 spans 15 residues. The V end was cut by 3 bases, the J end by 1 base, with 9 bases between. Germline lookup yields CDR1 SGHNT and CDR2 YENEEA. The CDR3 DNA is TGTGCCAGCAGCTTTTCTCCCTTGAACACCGGGGAGCTGTTTTTT. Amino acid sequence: CASSFSPLNTGELFF.

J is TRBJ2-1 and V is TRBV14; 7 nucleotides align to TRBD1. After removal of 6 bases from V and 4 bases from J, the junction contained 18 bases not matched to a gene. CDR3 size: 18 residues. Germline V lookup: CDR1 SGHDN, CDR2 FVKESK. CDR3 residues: CASSPRSRAGGTYNEQFF. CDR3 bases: TGTGCCAGCAGTCCAAGGTCAAGAGCAGGGGGAACGTACAATGAGCAGTTCTTC.

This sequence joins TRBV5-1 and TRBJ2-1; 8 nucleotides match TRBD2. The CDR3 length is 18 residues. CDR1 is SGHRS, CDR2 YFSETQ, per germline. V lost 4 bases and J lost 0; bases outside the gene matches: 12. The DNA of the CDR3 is TGCGCCAGCAGCATAAGTAGCGGGAAACAGAGCTCCTACAATGAGCAGTTCTTC. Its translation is CASSISSGKQSSYNEQFF.

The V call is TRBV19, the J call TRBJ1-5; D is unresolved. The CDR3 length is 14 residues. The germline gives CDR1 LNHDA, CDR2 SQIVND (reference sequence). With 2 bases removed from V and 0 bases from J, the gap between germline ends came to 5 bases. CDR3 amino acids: CASSISGSNQPQHF. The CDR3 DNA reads TGTGCCAGTAGTATATCGGGTAGCAATCAGCCCCAGCATTTT.

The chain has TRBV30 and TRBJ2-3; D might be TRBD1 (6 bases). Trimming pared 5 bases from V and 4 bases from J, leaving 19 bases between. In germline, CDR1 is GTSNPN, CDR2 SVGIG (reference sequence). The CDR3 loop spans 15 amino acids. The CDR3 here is CAWGPTRPGADTQYF. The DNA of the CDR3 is TGTGCCTGGGGACCTACGAGGCCAGGGGCAGATACGCAGTATTTT.

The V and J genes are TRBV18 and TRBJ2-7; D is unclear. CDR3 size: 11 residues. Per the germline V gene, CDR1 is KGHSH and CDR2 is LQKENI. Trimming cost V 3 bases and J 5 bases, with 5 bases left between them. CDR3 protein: CASSPRDEQYF. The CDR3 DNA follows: TGTGCCAGCTCACCCCGCGACGAGCAGTACTTC.

The CDR3 loop reads CASSLSGLYQDKQFF. In DNA form, the CDR3 reads TGTGCCAGCAGCTTGTCCGGTCTTTATCAAGATAAGCAGTTCTTC. The gene calls are TRBV5-8 and TRBJ2-1; D not resolved. Trimming stripped 1 base from V and 11 bases from J, with 19 bases between. This CDR3 is built from 15 residues. Germline assignment: CDR1 SGHTS and CDR2 YDEGEE.

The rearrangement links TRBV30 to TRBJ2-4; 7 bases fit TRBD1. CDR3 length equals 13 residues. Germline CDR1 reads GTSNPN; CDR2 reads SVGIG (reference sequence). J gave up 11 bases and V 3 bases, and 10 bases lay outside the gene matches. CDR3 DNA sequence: TGTGCCTGGAGAGGGGGCCTGCTCCCTGTTCAGTACTTC. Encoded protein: CAWRGGLLPVQYF.

CDR3 sequence reads: CASSNQGTTNEKLFF. In DNA, the CDR3 is TGTGCCAGTTCTAACCAGGGGACCACTAATGAAAAACTGTTTTTT. The chain recombines TRBV19 with TRBJ1-4; D possibly corresponds to TRBD1 (6 bases). The CDR3 runs to 15 residues. The V end was cut by 8 bases, the J end by 2 bases, with 15 bases between. Per germline, CDR1 LNHDA and CDR2 SQIVND (reference sequence).